The 11 T cell receptor beta chains below were found in one sample sequenced in a study of OX40 agonist ivuxolimab in advanced cancers. Receptor libraries were prepared by the immunoSEQ multiplex PCR assay. Held by TCRdb, this immuneACCESS table contains in-frame sequences only and omits some clones. Under half of the omission traces to an unresolved V gene where checked; the cause of the rest is unknown. This sample lists around 86,000 clones; 75% to 90% were detected once. In total, the top ten clones hold 2.5% to 3% of the sample. The sequences come from CD4+ or CD8+ T cells sorted from blood, collected in a trial of the OX40 agonist ivuxolimab. The source of these receptors is an adult with an advanced solid tumor such as melanoma, head and neck, liver or kidney cancer.

A remark on this clone: Other nucleotide sequences from this sample produce the same CDR3. This chain uses TRBV18 with TRBJ2-3; D uncertain. This CDR3 has 12 residues. Germline assignment: CDR1 KGHSH and CDR2 LQKENI. Trimming took off 5 bases at V and 0 bases at J, with 3 bases between the two ends. CDR3 DNA: TGTGCCAGCTCATCTAGCACAGATACGCAGTATTTT. This gives the protein CASSSSTDTQYF.

This rearrangement joins TRBV5-5 to TRBJ1-4; D possibly corresponds to TRBD1 (5 bases). CDR1 and CDR2 (germline): SGHKS, YYEKEE (reference sequence). The V gene lost 2 bases and the J gene lost 7 bases, with 12 bases spanning the gap. The CDR3 extends over 14 amino acids. The DNA of the CDR3 is TGTGCCAGCAGCTTTGTGGGCGGGGGTGAAAAACTGTTTTTT. It yields the protein CASSFVGGGEKLFF.

The chain has TRBV6-6 and TRBJ1-5, with D maybe TRBD1 (6 bases). Germline V gene data show CDR1 as MNHNY and CDR2 as SVGAGI (reference sequence). This CDR3 has 15 residues. V was shortened by 5 bases and J by 6 bases, with 17 bases between the two germline ends. In DNA, the CDR3 is TGTGCCAGCAGTAACCGGGACATTGGACGTCAGCCCCAGCATTTT. This gives the protein CASSNRDIGRQPQHF.

The rearrangement uses TRBV7-2 and TRBJ2-5; possibly TRBD2 for D (5 bases). Trimming stripped 5 bases from V and 4 bases from J, with 20 bases between. CDR3 length: 16 residues. Germline loops: CDR1 SGHTA, CDR2 FQGNSA. CDR3 loop: CASSVVGPGVGETQYF. The CDR3 region has the DNA TGTGCCAGCAGCGTCGTCGGTCCCGGGGTGGGAGAGACCCAGTACTTC.

V gene TRBV4-3 combines with J gene TRBJ2-2; 8 nucleotides match TRBD2. CDR3 length: 18 amino acids. V shed 3 bases and J 2 bases; nucleotides not matched to a gene: 11. Germline loops: CDR1 LGHNA, CDR2 YSLEER. The CDR3 reads CASSHLSGARGNTGELFF. CDR3 nucleotides: TGCGCCAGCAGCCATCTTAGCGGGGCGAGGGGAAACACCGGGGAGCTGTTTTTT.

This clone has just a few counts. The J gene is TRBJ1-2, the V gene TRBV4-2; TRBD1 is a possible D gene (6 bases). The CDR3 spans 17 residues. Trimming took off 0 bases at V and 5 bases at J, with 19 bases between the two ends. The V gene's germline CDR1 is LGHNA and CDR2 YNFKEQ. The CDR3 protein is CASSQERGAPTQYGYTF. The CDR3 DNA reads as TGTGCCAGCAGCCAAGAAAGGGGGGCCCCTACTCAATATGGCTACACCTTC.

CDR3 sequence reads: CASSPWDSGRDTQYF. CDR3 nucleotides: TGTGCCAGCAGTCCCTGGGACAGCGGGCGGGATACGCAGTATTTT. V gene TRBV6-1 combines with J gene TRBJ2-3; TRBD1 might be the D (7 bases). This CDR3 is built from 15 residues. V gave up 5 bases and J gave up 6 bases, with 18 bases separating them. Germline CDR1 is MNHNS and CDR2 is SASEGT.

The rearrangement links TRBV6-5 to TRBJ2-2; possible D gene TRBD1, 5 bases. The germline V gene encodes CDR1 MNHEY and CDR2 SVGAGI. The germline V and J ends were trimmed by 8 bases and 7 bases, with 14 bases remaining between them. The CDR3 consists of 13 residues. The CDR3 loop reads CASARQRDGELFF. CDR3 nucleotides: TGTGCCAGCGCGAGACAGAGAGACGGGGAGCTGTTTTTT.

The rearrangement joins TRBV5-1 to TRBJ2-1; tentatively, D is TRBD1 (5 bases). The V end lost 3 bases, the J end lost 3 bases, and 10 bases lay between the germline ends. Per germline, CDR1 SGHRS and CDR2 YFSETQ. The length of the CDR3 is 14 residues. Here the CDR3 DNA reads TGCGCCAGCAGCTCCCGGACAAGCTACAATGAGCAGTTCTTC. It codes for CASSSRTSYNEQFF.

This clone occurred a few times. This chain connects TRBV18 to TRBJ1-2; TRBD1 matches at 9 bases. With V trimmed by 8 bases and J by 6 bases, 10 bases remained unmatched. CDR1 KGHSH and CDR2 LQKENI come from the germline V gene. The CDR3 loop spans 14 amino acids. The CDR3 DNA sequence: TGTGCCAGCCTACCGGGACAGGGAGGCGATGGCTACACCTTC. Translation gives CASLPGQGGDGYTF.

The gene calls are TRBV6-5 and TRBJ2-2; D is uncertain. The CDR3 has 11 residues. Germline loops: CDR1 MNHEY, CDR2 SVGAGI. The V end lost 9 bases, the J end lost 9 bases, and 11 bases lay between the germline ends. The CDR3 loop is CAREINRELFF. The CDR3 DNA reads TGTGCCAGGGAGATTAACAGGGAGCTGTTTTTT.